Given below is one T cell receptor beta chain in context. The antigen remains unidentified. This entry comes from a study of graft-versus-host responses after intestinal transplantation. Study-level information: Multivisceral, liver-intestinal, or isolated intestinal transplants were performed in recipients. For around three years after anti-thymocyte globulin induction, all recipients took tacrolimus and steroids. Findings of the study overall: Some GvH clones appeared in ileal mucosa or blood before recipient bone marrow. There was an association between peak levels of circulating GvH clones and early post-transplant HvG declines.

TCRdb's table, derived via immunoSEQ multiplex PCR, lists solely in-frame clones and lacks some. The sample shows tens of thousands of clones, 85% to 95% of them seen only once. This sample comprised unstimulated CD8+ T cells sorted from spleen or lymph node cells, obtained before intestinal transplant. The receptor's source is a human donor who received an intestinal transplant.

CDR3 region: CAVWSGANVLTF. CDR3 nucleotides: TGTGCCGTTTGGTCTGGGGCCAACGTCCTGACTTTC. The chain uses TRBV27 and TRBJ2-6, with unresolved D. The CDR3 has 12 amino acids. The germline V gene has CDR1 MNHEY and CDR2 SMNVEV (reference sequence). Trimming pared 11 bases from V and 1 base from J, leaving 6 bases between.